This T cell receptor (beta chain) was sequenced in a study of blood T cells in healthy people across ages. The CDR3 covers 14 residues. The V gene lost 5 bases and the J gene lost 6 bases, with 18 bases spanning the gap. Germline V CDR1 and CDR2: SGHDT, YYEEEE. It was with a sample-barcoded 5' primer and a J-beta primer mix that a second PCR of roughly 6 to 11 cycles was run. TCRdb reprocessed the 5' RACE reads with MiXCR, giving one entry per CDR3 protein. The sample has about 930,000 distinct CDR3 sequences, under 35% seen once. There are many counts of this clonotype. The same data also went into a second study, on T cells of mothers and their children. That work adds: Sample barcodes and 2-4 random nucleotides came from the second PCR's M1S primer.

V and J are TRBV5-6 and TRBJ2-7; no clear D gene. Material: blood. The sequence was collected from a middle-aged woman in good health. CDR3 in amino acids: CASSLMGLSGEQYF. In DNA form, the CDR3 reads TGTGCCAGCAGTTTAATGGGGTTATCAGGCGAGCAGTACTTC.